Listed below are T cell receptor beta chains from one sample, sequenced in a study of cytomegalovirus exposure and HLA in healthy donors. Using immunoSEQ multiplex PCR, the repertoire was profiled, and TCRdb retains in-frame clones only, with some absent. The table shows approximately 220,000 clones, with around 76% occurring only once. The sequencing sample was made of PBMCs. These receptor sequences come from a man between 18 and 29 years old in good health and CMV-seronegative. Each CDR3 is given with its conserved first and last residue. The D gene is left open where the match is weak. Rows may omit the clone size; those that give it use once, few, many or a size class.

J gene,D gene,clone size,V gene,CDR3 protein,CDR3 DNA
TRBJ1-1,NA,NA,TRBV6-5,CASSYGQAMNEAFF,TGTGCCAGCAGTTACGGCCAGGCTATGAATGAAGCTTTCTTT
TRBJ1-4,NA,NA,TRBV25-1,CASSESGQEKLFF,TGTGCCAGCAGTGAAAGCGGACAGGAAAAACTGTTTTTT
TRBJ1-3,NA,NA,TRBV5-4,CASSSGGTGARGNTIYF,TGTGCCAGCAGCTCGGGGGGGACGGGGGCGCGTGGAAACACCATATATTTT
TRBJ1-2,NA,NA,TRBV19,CASSIGQDAYGYTF,TGTGCCAGTAGTATAGGGCAGGATGCCTATGGCTACACCTTC
TRBJ2-1,TRBD1,NA,TRBV29-1,CSVEYQTGGSYNEQFF,TGCAGCGTTGAATACCAGACAGGGGGCTCCTACAATGAGCAGTTCTTC
TRBJ1-1,TRBD1,NA,TRBV30,CAWTKDRGAEAFF,TGTGCCTGGACCAAGGACAGGGGGGCTGAAGCTTTCTTT
TRBJ2-7,TRBD2,NA,TRBV10-3,CAISEREGLYEQYF,TGTGCCATCAGTGAGAGGGAGGGCCTATACGAGCAGTACTTC
TRBJ2-3,TRBD2,few,TRBV6-1,CASTLLAGAADTQYF,TGTGCCAGCACCCTACTAGCGGGAGCAGCAGATACGCAGTATTTT
TRBJ2-7,NA,NA,TRBV11-2,CASSFVFYEQYF,TGTGCCAGCAGCTTTGTATTCTACGAGCAGTACTTC
TRBJ1-3,TRBD1,few,TRBV7-6,CASSLRLQGASGNTIYF,TGTGCCAGCAGCTTGCGATTACAGGGGGCAAGTGGAAACACCATATATTTT
TRBJ1-2,NA,NA,TRBV6-5,CASSSVRDAYGYTF,TGTGCCAGCAGTTCGGTCAGGGATGCATATGGCTACACCTTC
TRBJ2-1,NA,few,TRBV5-1,CASSLAWSEGEQFF,TGCGCCAGCAGCTTGGCCTGGAGCGAAGGTGAGCAGTTCTTC
TRBJ2-1,NA,NA,TRBV30,CAWSRGDGGEQFF,TGTGCCTGGAGCCGGGGCGACGGGGGTGAGCAGTTCTTC
TRBJ2-2,TRBD2,NA,TRBV5-1,CASNTPSGRGTGELFF,TGCGCCAGCAACACCCCTAGCGGGAGAGGGACCGGGGAGCTGTTTTTT
TRBJ1-2,NA,NA,TRBV7-9,CASSPGGEHGYTF,TGTGCCAGCAGCCCCGGGGGGGAGCATGGCTACACCTTC
TRBJ1-6,TRBD1,NA,TRBV11-2,CASSLIQGRNSPLHF,TGTGCCAGCAGCTTAATACAGGGGCGTAATTCACCCCTCCACTTT
TRBJ2-7,NA,NA,TRBV7-8,CASIRDRRGTSYEQYF,TGTGCCAGCATCCGAGACCGGCGCGGGACTTCCTACGAGCAGTACTTC
TRBJ2-3,TRBD2,NA,TRBV5-1,CASNPGLASSTDTQYF,TGCGCCAGCAACCCGGGACTAGCGAGTAGCACAGATACGCAGTATTTT
TRBJ1-5,NA,few,TRBV6-1,CASSFTGDSNQPQHF,TGTGCCAGCAGTTTTACCGGGGATAGCAATCAGCCCCAGCATTTT
TRBJ2-6,TRBD1,few,TRBV7-9,CASSPGGSGANVLTF,TGTGCCAGCAGCCCAGGGGGATCTGGGGCCAACGTCCTGACTTTC
TRBJ1-6,NA,NA,TRBV10-2,CASRDPGSSYNSPLHF,TGCGCCAGCAGGGACCCGGGGAGCTCCTATAATTCACCCCTCCACTTT
TRBJ1-1,NA,once,TRBV6-6,CASTLRDRGGEAFF,TGTGCCAGCACCCTCCGGGATAGAGGGGGTGAAGCTTTCTTT
TRBJ2-7,TRBD1,once,TRBV19,CASSWGQGREQYF,TGTGCCAGTAGTTGGGGACAGGGGCGCGAGCAGTACTTC
TRBJ1-5,NA,once,TRBV5-1,CASSLDRGNQPQHF,TGCGCCAGCAGCTTGGACAGGGGCAATCAGCCCCAGCATTTT
TRBJ2-3,NA,NA,TRBV28,CASSAQGRRTDTQYF,TGTGCCAGCAGTGCTCAGGGGCGCCGCACAGATACGCAGTATTTT
TRBJ2-1,NA,NA,TRBV28,CASRLEGEQFF,TGTGCCAGCAGGCTAGAGGGTGAGCAGTTCTTC
TRBJ2-1,TRBD1,NA,TRBV6-5,CASSYSGTGRNNEQFF,TGTGCCAGCAGTTACTCAGGGACAGGTCGCAACAATGAGCAGTTCTTC
TRBJ2-6,TRBD1,NA,TRBV5-6,CASAVTGAGANVLTF,TGTGCCAGCGCCGTTACAGGGGCTGGGGCCAACGTCCTGACTTTC
TRBJ2-7,NA,NA,TRBV5-1,CASSLVSRSHEQYF,TGCGCCAGCAGCTTGGTATCTAGGTCCCACGAGCAGTACTTC
TRBJ1-3,NA,NA,TRBV7-8,CASSLGLSGNTIYF,TGTGCCAGCAGCTTAGGACTAAGTGGAAACACCATATATTTT
TRBJ1-1,TRBD1,NA,TRBV19,CASSLNRGHTEAFF,TGTGCCAGTAGTTTAAACAGGGGTCACACTGAAGCTTTCTTT